This entry features one T cell receptor beta chain sequence. Its antigen remains unidentified. This PCR relied on a set of 60 Vbeta primers and 13 Jbeta primers. Sequencing was performed with immunoSEQ multiplex PCR; in TCRdb, only in-frame clones are kept and a portion is missing. The sample lists 280,000 or so clones, 70% to 90% seen once, with more than 2% in the top ten. Germline CDR1 reads ENHRY; CDR2 reads SYGVKD. CDR3 length: 13 amino acids. With V trimmed by 6 bases and J by 2 bases, 3 bases remained unmatched. The data are from a study of cytomegalovirus exposure and HLA in healthy donors. Study-wide context: Sequencing of roughly 180 million T cells in an earlier analysis found 120 million or so unique TCR beta sequences. Study conclusions and caveats: Most TCR beta V segments were productive about 90% or about 30% of the time in an earlier analysis.

J is TRBJ2-5 and V is TRBV10-3; 7 bases are shared with TRBD1. The sequencing sample was made of PBMCs. The sequence was collected from a woman under 30 in good health and CMV-seronegative. The CDR3 is CAISQGDQETQYF. In DNA form, the CDR3 reads TGTGCCATCAGCCAGGGGGATCAAGAGACCCAGTACTTC.